This TCR beta chain derives from a study of cytomegalovirus exposure and HLA in healthy donors. Amplification used 60 Vbeta primers and 13 Jbeta primers. The data were produced by immunoSEQ multiplex PCR, yet TCRdb's version contains in-frame clones alone and is incomplete. The table includes about 130,000 clones, roughly three quarters detected once. The ends were cut back, 1 base at V and 4 bases at J, with 10 bases in the middle. Germline V gene lookup returns CDR1 SEHNR and CDR2 FQNEAQ (reference sequence). This CDR3 region has 15 residues. This clone showed up just once. The sample consisted of PBMCs. This sequence joins TRBV7-9 and TRBJ1-4, with D perhaps TRBD1 (5 bases). This sequence was found in a man aged 25 to 40 in good health and CMV-seropositive. DNA for the CDR3: TGTGCCAGCAGCTTAGGAACAGGAAGTAATGAAAAACTGTTTTTT. Translation: CASSLGTGSNEKLFF.